Below are 20 T cell receptor beta chains sequenced from a single sample in a study of blood T cell repertoires in COVID-19 (dated by TCRdb to the early 2020s). Library creation used the immunoSEQ multiplex PCR assay. The table was pulled from immuneACCESS by TCRdb, which kept in-frame rearrangements only. Such tables lose some clones; where checked, under half of the loss comes from unresolved V genes, and the rest has no known cause. This sample gives some 130,000 clones in total; around 89% of them show up just once. About a tenth of the sample comes from the top ten. The sample comprised peripheral blood. The receptors were sampled from a man in his fifties or sixties with acute or convalescent COVID-19.

This clone was recorded a few times. The chain combines TRBV7-2 with TRBJ1-1; D might be TRBD1 (6 bases). V lost 3 bases and J 2 bases, leaving 13 bases between the germline ends. The CDR3 extends over 15 amino acids. The germline V gene has CDR1 SGHTA and CDR2 FQGNSA. The CDR3 spells CASSFAGAQNTEAFF. CDR3 nucleotides: TGTGCCAGCAGCTTTGCAGGGGCCCAAAACACTGAAGCTTTCTTT.

This clone was seen a few times. The gene calls are TRBV3-1 (or the pseudogene TRBV3-2) and TRBJ2-5, with TRBD2 matching over 14 bases. V shed 4 bases, J shed 5 bases, and the junction held 3 bases outside the gene matches. This CDR3 is built from 15 residues. CDR1 and CDR2 (germline): LGHDT, YNNKEL (reference sequence). CDR3 sequence: CASSRWTSGGETQYF. In nucleotides, the CDR3 is TGTGCCAGCAGCCGTTGGACTAGCGGGGGGGAGACCCAGTACTTC.

This chain uses TRBV19 with TRBJ2-5; tentatively, D is TRBD2 (7 bases). CDR3 length: 14 amino acids. Per germline, CDR1 LNHDA and CDR2 SQIVND (reference sequence). The V end lost 5 bases, the J end lost 5 bases, and 15 bases lay between the germline ends. The CDR3 DNA sequence: TGTGCCAGTAGTTCTGGGGGGGGCCCGGAGACCCAGTACTTC. It yields the protein CASSSGGGPETQYF.

The chain combines TRBV6-5 with TRBJ1-2, with D possibly being TRBD1 (5 bases). Trimming cost V 6 bases and J 8 bases, with 13 bases left between them. The CDR3 covers 12 residues. Germline CDR1 is MNHEY and CDR2 is SVGAGI. In DNA form, the CDR3 reads TGTGCCAGCAGCAACTCGGGGGAAGGCTACACCTTC. Protein sequence: CASSNSGEGYTF.

This clone was seen a handful of times. The chain recombines TRBV7-2 with TRBJ2-7; D ambiguous. The length of the CDR3 is 13 residues. Deletions cut 2 bases from V and 1 base from J, with 6 bases between. Germline V gene data show CDR1 as SGHTA and CDR2 as FQGNSA. The CDR3 is CASSLYGSYEQYF. The CDR3 DNA reads TGTGCCAGCAGCTTATACGGGTCCTACGAGCAGTACTTC.

The V gene is TRBV18, the J gene TRBJ1-2; D is possibly TRBD1 (5 bases). The CDR3 runs 15 residues. The germline V gene has CDR1 KGHSH and CDR2 LQKENI. Trimming removed 6 bases at V and 6 bases at J, with 20 bases between. CDR3 loop: CASSHLTEGTHGYTF. The CDR3 bases are TGTGCCAGCTCGCACCTCACGGAGGGGACCCATGGCTACACCTTC.

The chain links TRBV18 to TRBJ1-2; TRBD1 aligns across 10 bases. In germline, CDR1 is KGHSH, CDR2 LQKENI. After removal of 0 bases from V and 4 bases from J, the junction contained 2 bases not matched to a gene. The CDR3 has 15 residues. CDR3 DNA: TGTGCCAGCTCACCACCCGGGACAGGGGCCTATGGCTACACCTTC. This gives the protein CASSPPGTGAYGYTF.

The chain is built from TRBV21-1 and TRBJ1-3; TRBD1 is taken as the D call from the table, unchecked against the DNA. TRBV21-1 is tagged as a pseudogene. The CDR3 runs 18 residues. The CDR3 sequence is CASSRDRELSSSGNTIYF. CDR3 DNA: TGTGCCAGCAGCAGGGACAGGGAGTTATCGAGCTCTGGAAACACCATATATTTT.

V is TRBV3-1 (or the pseudogene TRBV3-2) and J is TRBJ1-2, with D possibly being TRBD1 (5 bases). Germline lookup yields CDR1 LGHDT and CDR2 YNNKEL (reference sequence). The CDR3 runs 14 residues. V dropped 4 bases and J dropped 0 bases, with 9 bases sitting between them. The CDR3 DNA is TGTGCCAGCAGCCGGACACTTACTAACTATGGCTACACCTTC. Its protein is CASSRTLTNYGYTF.

This clone has more than one count but fewer than ten. This chain uses TRBV2 with TRBJ2-3; 10 nucleotides line up with TRBD1. The CDR3 is made up of 15 amino acids. The trim removed 6 bases at V and 3 bases at J, leaving 6 bases unmatched. Looked up from germline, CDR1 is SNHLY and CDR2 is FYNNEI. The CDR3 sequence is CASRATGGATDTQYF. CDR3 nucleotides: TGTGCCAGCAGAGCGACAGGGGGCGCGACAGATACGCAGTATTTT.

The rearrangement links TRBV30 to TRBJ1-2; no reliable D call. Germline CDR1 GTSNPN, CDR2 SVGIG (reference sequence). The CDR3 totals 13 residues. V was trimmed by 1 base and J by 2 bases, leaving 8 bases between them. CDR3 coding DNA: TGTGCCTGGAGTGCGGGGATCAACTATGGCTACACCTTC. This gives the protein CAWSAGINYGYTF.

The V gene is TRBV7-9, the J gene TRBJ2-1; possible D gene TRBD1, 5 bases. Per the germline V gene, CDR1 is SEHNR and CDR2 is FQNEAQ (reference sequence). This CDR3 region has 15 residues. Trimming left V 5 bases short and J 0 bases short, with 11 bases between. CDR3 bases: TGTGCCAGCAGCCCATACAGGACCTCCTACAATGAGCAGTTCTTC. Translation: CASSPYRTSYNEQFF.

V is TRBV2 and J is TRBJ1-2; perhaps TRBD1 as D (5 bases). Trimming shortened V by 7 bases and J by 1 base, and 19 bases separated the two germline ends. Germline V gene lookup returns CDR1 SNHLY and CDR2 FYNNEI. This CDR3 has 16 amino acids. CDR3 in amino acids: CASTFGASNLNYGYTF. The CDR3 DNA sequence: TGTGCCAGCACCTTTGGGGCTTCAAACCTTAACTATGGCTACACCTTC.

The gene calls are TRBV28 and TRBJ2-7; unclear D gene. The CDR3 is 11 amino acids. The germline CDR1 and CDR2 sequences are MDHEN and SYDVKM. V was shortened by 6 bases and J by 4 bases, with 7 bases between the two germline ends. Here the CDR3 reads CASSLEYEQYF. The CDR3 DNA is TGTGCCAGCAGCCTCGAGTACGAGCAGTACTTC.

V is TRBV19 and J is TRBJ1-2; D gene uncertain. CDR3 size: 14 residues. Germline CDR1 reads LNHDA; CDR2 reads SQIVND (reference sequence). Trimming removed 5 bases at V and 1 base at J, with 11 bases between. In DNA form, the CDR3 reads TGTGCCAGTAGTCCTCGGGGATATAACTATGGCTACACCTTC. It specifies CASSPRGYNYGYTF.

The chain couples TRBV11-2 to TRBJ2-2; 10 bases are a match to TRBD2. The CDR3 loop spans 16 amino acids. Trimming took 5 bases from V and 0 from J; bases not matched to a gene: 3. CDR1 and CDR2 from the germline V gene are SGHAT and FQNNGV. The CDR3 DNA follows: TGTGCCAGCAGCCCTGGACTAGCGGCGAACACCGGGGAGCTGTTTTTT. Translating it yields CASSPGLAANTGELFF.

The chain couples TRBV28 to TRBJ1-4; D not resolved. V was clipped by 6 bases and J by 10 bases, with 24 bases between them. The CDR3 extends over 16 amino acids. The V gene's germline CDR1 is MDHEN and CDR2 SYDVKM. CDR3 bases: TGTGCCAGCAGCTCGCCCTTCCGGACTGAAGCGAGAAAACTGTTTTTT. Its protein is CASSSPFRTEARKLFF.

The V and J genes are TRBV2 and TRBJ2-1, with TRBD2 matching over 12 bases. The CDR3 has 15 amino acids. V dropped 2 bases and J dropped 4; count of bases not matched to a gene: 0. Germline values: CDR1 SNHLY, CDR2 FYNNEI. CDR3 nucleotides: TGTGCCAGCAGTGAACTAGCGGGAGGGTACAATGAGCAGTTCTTC. It specifies CASSELAGGYNEQFF.

This clone turned up a few times. This sequence joins TRBV6-1 and TRBJ1-5; a weak D match, TRBD1 (6 bases). Germline assignment: CDR1 MNHNS and CDR2 SASEGT. There are 13 residues in the CDR3. The V end was cut by 3 bases, the J end by 9 bases, with 12 bases between. Here the CDR3 reads CASSDQTGLPQHF. The DNA for the CDR3 is TGTGCCAGCAGTGATCAAACAGGGTTGCCCCAGCATTTT.

This chain links TRBV29-1 with TRBJ1-1, with 8 bases that match TRBD1. Trimming removed 6 bases from V and 3 bases from J; junction bases left unmatched: 3. CDR1 and CDR2 (germline): SQVTM, ANQGSEA. The CDR3 covers 12 residues. The CDR3 nucleotides are TGCAGCGTAGGACAGGGTGACACTGAAGCTTTCTTT. Translating gives CSVGQGDTEAFF.